This T cell receptor beta chain derives from a study of chemoradiotherapy in HPV16-positive cancers. Losses at the gene ends were 8 bases for V and 3 bases for J; bases not matched to a gene: 2. The CDR3 contains 12 residues. Germline lookup yields CDR1 ENHRY and CDR2 SYGVKD. The method was immunoSEQ multiplex PCR; TCRdb's version includes in-frame clones alone and lacks a portion of them. The table lists about 31,000 clones, more than 80% of them singletons. The sequence was obtained from a human donor with HPV-associated anogenital cancer. The sample consisted of blood, taken from a patient who underwent chemoradiotherapy. J is TRBJ2-3 and V is TRBV10-3; 7 bases agree with TRBD2. In DNA, the CDR3 is TGTGCCATCGGGGGGGGGACAGATACGCAGTATTTT. Encoded protein: CAIGGGTDTQYF.